The entry below describes one TCR beta chain. The sample is drawn from a study of post-analysis software for immune sequencing data. TCR beta libraries were prepared from cDNA with unique molecular identifiers. TCRdb recomputed calls from the PCR reads with MiXCR, one row per CDR3 protein. This table holds roughly 670,000 distinct CDR3 sequences, around 60% found once. Sequencing was performed on blood. The TCR was taken from a girl aged 2-10 years with multiple sclerosis.

The CDR3 DNA reads TGTGCCAGCAGCTTAGTATTGACTAGCGGGAGTGAGACCCAGTACTTC. Its translation: CASSLVLTSGSETQYF. This rearrangement joins TRBV11-2 to TRBJ2-7; 12 bases align to TRBD2. Gene TRBJ2-5 matches the end of the DNA better, so the J call may be wrong. Germline V CDR1 and CDR2: SGHAT, FQNNGV. This CDR3 is 16 amino acids long.